Listed below are T cell receptor beta chains from one sample, sequenced in a study of neoadjuvant anti-PD-1 for oral cavity cancer. The data were produced by immunoSEQ multiplex PCR, yet TCRdb's version contains in-frame clones alone and is incomplete. Of some 17,000 clones listed, approximately 64% are singletons. The sample consisted of PBMCs, taken before nivolumab (anti-PD-1) treatment. The receptors were sampled from a person aged 35-79 years with oral cavity squamous cell carcinoma. The CDR3 runs from the conserved cysteine through the conserved F or W. Each record gives: clone size, J gene, V gene, D gene, CDR3 protein, CDR3 DNA. A D gene is named only where the DNA matches it firmly. Some rows mark clone size as missing; the rest say once, few, many or name a class of expanded clone.

clone_size: few; j_call: TRBJ2-7; v_call: TRBV7-9; d_call: TRBD2; cdr3_aa: CASSLALAGPEQYF; cdr3_nt: TGTGCCAGCAGCTTAGCTCTAGCGGGACCCGAGCAGTACTTC
clone_size: NA; j_call: TRBJ2-1; v_call: TRBV4-1; d_call: TRBD2; cdr3_aa: CASSQDRGLPVSYNEQFF; cdr3_nt: TGCGCCAGCAGCCAAGATAGGGGACTACCCGTCTCCTACAATGAGCAGTTCTTC
clone_size: NA; j_call: TRBJ2-3; v_call: TRBV19; d_call: TRBD1; cdr3_aa: CASRGGGTGILLTDTQYF; cdr3_nt: TGTGCCAGTAGGGGAGGAGGGACAGGGATTCTGTTGACAGATACGCAGTATTTT
clone_size: NA; j_call: TRBJ2-3; v_call: TRBV30; d_call: TRBD2; cdr3_aa: CAWSVGASGSISTDTQYF; cdr3_nt: TGTGCCTGGAGTGTTGGCGCTAGCGGGAGCATTAGCACAGATACGCAGTATTTT
clone_size: NA; j_call: TRBJ1-1; v_call: TRBV7-9; d_call: NA; cdr3_aa: CASSLSPGAPEAFF; cdr3_nt: TGTGCCAGCAGCTTATCTCCCGGGGCGCCTGAAGCTTTCTTT
clone_size: NA; j_call: TRBJ2-6; v_call: TRBV30; d_call: NA; cdr3_aa: CAWSGPSGANVLTF; cdr3_nt: TGTGCCTGGAGTGGGCCCTCTGGGGCCAACGTCCTGACTTTC
clone_size: NA; j_call: TRBJ2-3; v_call: TRBV14; d_call: NA; cdr3_aa: CASTGVKSNTQYF; cdr3_nt: TGTGCCAGCACGGGGGTTAAGAGCAATACGCAGTATTTT
clone_size: NA; j_call: TRBJ2-3; v_call: TRBV9; d_call: NA; cdr3_aa: CASSVEGGTSTDTQYF; cdr3_nt: TGTGCCAGCAGCGTAGAGGGCGGAACTAGCACAGATACGCAGTATTTT
clone_size: NA; j_call: TRBJ2-3; v_call: TRBV27; d_call: NA; cdr3_aa: CASSLQYIGPTDTQYF; cdr3_nt: TGTGCCAGCAGTCTGCAATACATCGGCCCCACAGATACGCAGTATTTT
clone_size: NA; j_call: TRBJ2-1; v_call: TRBV11-3; d_call: TRBD2; cdr3_aa: CASSLNGRGDEQFF; cdr3_nt: TGTGCCAGCAGCTTAAACGGGAGGGGCGATGAGCAGTTCTTC
clone_size: NA; j_call: TRBJ2-1; v_call: TRBV5-4; d_call: TRBD2; cdr3_aa: CASSSPSGSRHEQFF; cdr3_nt: TGTGCCAGCAGCTCACCTAGCGGGAGTCGCCATGAGCAGTTCTTC
clone_size: NA; j_call: TRBJ2-7; v_call: TRBV6-6; d_call: TRBD2; cdr3_aa: CASGYLAGGSYEQYF; cdr3_nt: TGTGCCAGCGGCTATCTAGCGGGAGGGTCCTACGAGCAGTACTTC
clone_size: NA; j_call: TRBJ1-2; v_call: TRBV9; d_call: NA; cdr3_aa: CASSVAQDHYGYTF; cdr3_nt: TGTGCCAGCAGCGTAGCGCAGGACCACTATGGCTACACCTTC
clone_size: NA; j_call: TRBJ1-1; v_call: TRBV29-1; d_call: NA; cdr3_aa: CSGQTGGVVAFF; cdr3_nt: TGCAGTGGGCAGACAGGTGGAGTCGTGGCTTTCTTT
clone_size: NA; j_call: TRBJ2-1; v_call: TRBV7-9; d_call: TRBD2; cdr3_aa: CASSLSGSYNEQFF; cdr3_nt: TGTGCCAGCAGCTTAAGCGGGAGTTACAATGAGCAGTTCTTC
clone_size: NA; j_call: TRBJ2-1; v_call: TRBV11-2; d_call: TRBD2; cdr3_aa: CASSTGAGLAGNEQFF; cdr3_nt: TGTGCCAGCAGCACGGGGGCGGGACTAGCGGGCAATGAGCAGTTCTTC
clone_size: NA; j_call: TRBJ1-5; v_call: TRBV6-1; d_call: NA; cdr3_aa: CASSEALGISNQPQHF; cdr3_nt: TGTGCCAGCAGTGAAGCGCTAGGGATAAGCAATCAGCCCCAGCATTTT
clone_size: few; j_call: TRBJ2-7; v_call: TRBV11-2; d_call: TRBD2; cdr3_aa: CASSVGLAGGRGEQYF; cdr3_nt: TGTGCCAGCAGCGTTGGACTAGCGGGAGGGAGGGGCGAGCAGTACTTC
clone_size: NA; j_call: TRBJ1-3; v_call: TRBV5-1; d_call: NA; cdr3_aa: CASSLAGVTGNTIYF; cdr3_nt: TGCGCCAGCAGCTTGGCAGGGGTCACTGGAAACACCATATATTTT
clone_size: NA; j_call: TRBJ1-2; v_call: TRBV2; d_call: NA; cdr3_aa: CASTLNGGEGYTF; cdr3_nt: TGTGCCAGCACCCTGAACGGCGGTGAGGGCTACACCTTC
clone_size: NA; j_call: TRBJ1-2; v_call: TRBV6-5; d_call: NA; cdr3_aa: CASSNPETSHGYTF; cdr3_nt: TGTGCCAGCAGTAATCCGGAAACATCGCATGGCTACACCTTC
clone_size: NA; j_call: TRBJ2-5; v_call: TRBV30; d_call: NA; cdr3_aa: CACDRGALSYQETQYF; cdr3_nt: TGTGCCTGCGACCGAGGGGCTTTATCGTACCAAGAGACCCAGTACTTC
clone_size: NA; j_call: TRBJ2-4; v_call: TRBV7-2; d_call: NA; cdr3_aa: CASSVQQLAKNIQYF; cdr3_nt: TGTGCCAGCAGCGTACAGCAGCTAGCCAAAAACATTCAGTACTTC
clone_size: NA; j_call: TRBJ1-4; v_call: TRBV13; d_call: NA; cdr3_aa: CASNSRGMAEKLFF; cdr3_nt: TGTGCCAGCAACTCCCGGGGGATGGCGGAAAAACTGTTTTTT
clone_size: NA; j_call: TRBJ2-2; v_call: TRBV19; d_call: TRBD1; cdr3_aa: CASSIGQGGVLGELFF; cdr3_nt: TGTGCCAGTAGTATAGGACAGGGTGGAGTTCTCGGGGAGCTGTTTTTT
clone_size: NA; j_call: TRBJ1-3; v_call: TRBV30; d_call: TRBD1; cdr3_aa: CASTTGDFSGNTIYF; cdr3_nt: TGTGCCTCAACGACAGGGGACTTCTCTGGAAACACCATATATTTT
clone_size: NA; j_call: TRBJ1-1; v_call: TRBV5-4; d_call: NA; cdr3_aa: CASSFGTPGTEAFF; cdr3_nt: TGTGCCAGCAGCTTTGGGACGCCCGGCACTGAAGCTTTCTTT
clone_size: NA; j_call: TRBJ2-1; v_call: TRBV25-1; d_call: NA; cdr3_aa: CASSEASRSYNEQFF; cdr3_nt: TGTGCCAGCAGTGAAGCTAGCCGATCCTACAATGAGCAGTTCTTC
clone_size: NA; j_call: TRBJ1-3; v_call: TRBV5-4; d_call: TRBD1; cdr3_aa: CASSSGGQGASGNTIYF; cdr3_nt: TGTGCCAGCAGCTCTGGCGGACAGGGGGCCTCTGGAAACACCATATATTTT
clone_size: NA; j_call: TRBJ2-3; v_call: TRBV7-3; d_call: TRBD2; cdr3_aa: CASSLRTSGDTQYF; cdr3_nt: TGTGCCAGCAGCCTCCGGACTAGCGGAGATACGCAGTATTTT
clone_size: few; j_call: TRBJ1-1; v_call: TRBV2; d_call: TRBD1; cdr3_aa: CASSAGQGHTEAFF; cdr3_nt: TGTGCCAGCAGTGCGGGACAGGGGCACACTGAAGCTTTCTTT
clone_size: NA; j_call: TRBJ2-7; v_call: TRBV19; d_call: NA; cdr3_aa: CASSLRDSSYEQYF; cdr3_nt: TGTGCCAGTAGTTTGCGGGACAGCTCCTACGAGCAGTACTTC
clone_size: NA; j_call: TRBJ2-7; v_call: TRBV19; d_call: NA; cdr3_aa: CASRRHLYEQYF; cdr3_nt: TGTGCCAGTAGACGGCACCTCTACGAGCAGTACTTC
clone_size: NA; j_call: TRBJ2-3; v_call: TRBV5-1; d_call: TRBD2; cdr3_aa: CASSLERGSTDTQYF; cdr3_nt: TGCGCCAGCAGCTTGGAGCGGGGGAGCACAGATACGCAGTATTTT
clone_size: NA; j_call: TRBJ1-3; v_call: TRBV6-1; d_call: NA; cdr3_aa: CASTKTGYSGNTIYF; cdr3_nt: TGTGCCAGCACCAAGACAGGCTACTCTGGAAACACCATATATTTT
clone_size: few; j_call: TRBJ1-1; v_call: TRBV25-1; d_call: NA; cdr3_aa: CASSGQNTEAFF; cdr3_nt: TGTGCCAGCAGTGGGCAGAACACTGAAGCTTTCTTT
clone_size: NA; j_call: TRBJ1-4; v_call: TRBV19; d_call: NA; cdr3_aa: CASRIYEKLFF; cdr3_nt: TGTGCCAGCCGGATTTATGAAAAACTGTTTTTT
clone_size: few; j_call: TRBJ2-1; v_call: TRBV10-1; d_call: NA; cdr3_aa: CASSDDGINNEQFF; cdr3_nt: TGCGCCAGCAGTGACGACGGGATAAACAATGAGCAGTTCTTC
clone_size: once; j_call: TRBJ2-3; v_call: TRBV5-4; d_call: NA; cdr3_aa: CASSHVPEDTQYF; cdr3_nt: TGTGCCAGCAGCCACGTCCCGGAGGATACGCAGTATTTT
clone_size: NA; j_call: TRBJ2-1; v_call: TRBV6-5; d_call: NA; cdr3_aa: CASSWSHGGDEQFF; cdr3_nt: TGTGCCAGCAGTTGGTCTCACGGAGGGGATGAGCAGTTCTTC
clone_size: NA; j_call: TRBJ2-1; v_call: TRBV15; d_call: TRBD2; cdr3_aa: CATSVARIGLAGGGNEQFF; cdr3_nt: TGTGCCACCAGCGTTGCACGTATCGGCCTAGCGGGAGGGGGAAATGAGCAGTTCTTC